This T cell receptor (beta chain) was captured by sequencing in a study of blood T cell repertoires in COVID-19. V lost 5 bases and J 9 bases, leaving 29 bases between the germline ends. The germline CDR1 and CDR2 sequences are MDHEN and SYDVKM. The CDR3 length is 18 residues. Clones were sequenced by immunoSEQ multiplex PCR, and TCRdb holds only the in-frame ones, with some missing. The table includes about 270,000 clones, about 89% detected once. The V gene is TRBV28, the J gene TRBJ2-1, with D possibly being TRBD1 (6 bases). The receptor was derived from a woman between 18 and 29 years old who had recovered from COVID-19. The sample was PBMCs or T cells enriched from blood (not recorded which). CDR3 protein: CASSDTLWGPPTHGEQFF. CDR3 nucleotides: TGTGCCAGCAGTGACACCCTCTGGGGGCCACCTACCCACGGTGAGCAGTTCTTC.